Following are 10 T cell receptor beta chains from one sample sequenced in a study of cytomegalovirus exposure and HLA in healthy donors. The study ran its PCR with 60 Vbeta and 13 Jbeta primers. Assay: immunoSEQ multiplex PCR; the TCRdb copy retains only in-frame clones and omits some. The sample yields roughly 120,000 clones, 81% seen once. Sequenced sample: PBMCs. These receptors were obtained from a woman aged 25 to 45 in good health and CMV-seronegative.

V usage is TRBV7-2 and J usage is TRBJ2-3; TRBD2 aligns across 14 bases. The CDR3 spans 18 residues. Trimming removed 0 bases from V and 2 bases from J; junction bases left unmatched: 4. Germline V CDR1 and CDR2: SGHTA, FQGNSA. This chain's CDR3 is CASSLAGTSGSSTDTQYF. The CDR3, as DNA: TGTGCCAGCAGCTTAGCGGGGACTAGCGGGAGCTCCACAGATACGCAGTATTTT.

The genes are TRBV7-9 and TRBJ2-7, with a weak D call TRBD2 (5 bases). The CDR3 length is 15 residues. CDR1 is SEHNR, CDR2 FQNEAQ, per germline (reference sequence). V was cut by 1 base and J by 2 bases, with 12 bases left in between. CDR3 sequence reads: CASSLGRLPTYEQYF. CDR3 in DNA: TGTGCCAGCAGCTTAGGTAGACTACCCACCTACGAGCAGTACTTC.

This clone is a singleton in its sample. The genes are TRBV28 and TRBJ1-6; 8 nucleotides align to TRBD1. Germline V gene lookup returns CDR1 MDHEN and CDR2 SYDVKM. This CDR3 comprises 14 residues. With 8 bases clipped from V and 6 bases from J, the junction kept 6 bases outside the gene matches. CDR3 sequence (DNA): TGTGCCAGCGGACAGGGTGGTAGTAATTCACCCCTCCACTTT. This encodes CASGQGGSNSPLHF.

The CDR3 loop reads CASSWGQEPGHREQFF. The CDR3 bases are TGTGCCAGCAGTTGGGGACAGGAGCCGGGGCATAGGGAGCAGTTCTTC. V usage is TRBV6-7 and J usage is TRBJ2-1; TRBD1 agrees at 8 bases. TRBV6-7 is reported as an ORF; its role is uncertain. The CDR3 loop spans 16 amino acids. After removal of 4 bases from V and 10 bases from J, the junction contained 15 bases not matched to a gene.

The genes are TRBV19 and TRBJ2-5; possible D gene TRBD2, 5 bases. With 2 bases removed from V and 9 bases from J, the gap between germline ends came to 13 bases. Germline V gene lookup returns CDR1 LNHDA and CDR2 SQIVND (reference sequence). The CDR3 covers 13 residues. CDR3: CASSIRITEAQYF. The CDR3 bases are TGTGCCAGTAGTATAAGGATAACGGAGGCCCAGTACTTC.

The chain joins TRBV7-9 to TRBJ2-5; 7 bases are shared with TRBD1. The CDR3 loop spans 13 amino acids. Germline CDR1 reads SEHNR; CDR2 reads FQNEAQ (reference sequence). The J segment lost 6 bases and the V segment lost 4 bases, leaving 5 bases of the junction unmatched. The DNA for the CDR3 is TGTGCCAGCAGCTCCGGGGACAGCAAGACCCAGTACTTC. Its protein product is CASSSGDSKTQYF.

The V and J genes are TRBV19 and TRBJ2-1; 8 bases fit TRBD1. The CDR3 loop spans 15 amino acids. Trimming took 3 bases from V and 5 from J; bases not matched to a gene: 6. CDR1 is LNHDA and CDR2 is SQIVND in the germline V gene (reference sequence). The CDR3 DNA is TGTGCCAGTAGTATCGGGCAGGGGGCCCACAATGAGCAGTTCTTC. Translated, it gives CASSIGQGAHNEQFF.

The rearrangement links TRBV5-4 to TRBJ1-1; TRBD1 aligns across 7 bases. The CDR3 has 12 residues. J was trimmed by 12 bases and V by 9 bases; bases with no gene match: 14. In germline, CDR1 is SGHNT, CDR2 YYREEE (reference sequence). CDR3 sequence (DNA): TGTGCCACCGAGGGGGCACAGGGGAATTCTTTCTTT. Translation gives CATEGAQGNSFF.

The rearrangement links TRBV7-9 to TRBJ1-1; TRBD1 matches at 7 bases. CDR1 is SEHNR and CDR2 is FQNEAQ in the germline V gene (reference sequence). The junction had 10 bases not matched to a gene; V was cut back by 1 base and J by 5 bases. This CDR3 is built from 16 residues. CDR3 region: CASSLVGGLGWTEAFF. As DNA, the CDR3 is TGTGCCAGCAGCTTAGTAGGGGGCTTGGGGTGGACTGAAGCTTTCTTT.

CDR3 coding DNA: TGTGCCAGCAGCTTAGTTGGACAGGGTTCGGATACGCAGTATTTT. This codes for CASSLVGQGSDTQYF. The chain combines TRBV7-2 with TRBJ2-3; 8 bases agree with TRBD1. Germline V CDR1 and CDR2: SGHTA, FQGNSA. The V and J ends lost 1 base and 6 bases, in that order; junction bases with no gene match: 6. CDR3 length: 15 amino acids.